The T cell receptor (beta chain) described here comes from a study of graft-versus-host responses after intestinal transplantation. In the study overall: All recipients were transplanted with multivisceral, liver-intestinal, or isolated intestinal grafts. Anti-thymocyte globulin induction was given to all recipients, followed by tacrolimus and steroids for about 3 years. General study points: Analysis identified GvH clones in recipient marrow, with some appearing first in ileum or blood. Among circulating GvH clones, peak levels were associated with early post-transplant declines in HvG clones.

Worth noting for this clone: Its antigen is not known.

Grafts had their tissue processed, releasing intraepithelial and lamina propria lymphocytes. Repertoires were generated with immunoSEQ multiplex PCR, while TCRdb's copy carries only in-frame clones and drops some. The data show about 15,000 clones, over 70% seen once. The CDR3 totals 15 residues. The V gene end was trimmed by 4 bases and the J gene end by 5 bases; junction bases not matched to a gene: 10. From germline, CDR1 is KGHSH and CDR2 LQKENI. The V gene is TRBV18, the J gene TRBJ2-7; 8 bases agree with TRBD2. This specimen was ileum tissue, taken approximately 450 days after intestinal transplant. The TCR sequence derives from a human patient who received an intestinal transplant, so some T cells may come from the graft donor. CDR3 in amino acids: CASSRPGLELHEQYF. The CDR3 nucleotides read TGTGCCAGCTCACGCCCGGGACTAGAGCTCCACGAGCAGTACTTC.